The present T cell receptor (beta chain) was sequenced within a study of blood T cell repertoires in COVID-19. Overall study context: Samples taken during acute and convalescent COVID-19 were collected in the United States, Italy and Spain. The cDNA or gDNA used as material had been derived from T cells, B-cell-depleted T cells, or PBMCs.

Original data processing: Reference gene primers were amplified, and this amplification served to estimate nucleated cell counts. Profiled with immunoSEQ multiplex PCR; TCRdb holds only in-frame clones, not every one. V and J calls and clone size are as listed in that table; D and trimming were resolved from the DNA. Of fewer than 250,000 clones detected, about 80% appear once; the ten largest clones hold 2.5%. Trimming took off 2 bases at V and 2 bases at J, with 7 bases between the two ends. The CDR3 consists of 14 residues. Germline V lookup: CDR1 MNHNY, CDR2 SVGAGI (reference sequence). The sequencing sample was made of peripheral blood. The TCR sequence derives from a woman in her thirties or forties with active or convalescent COVID-19. J is TRBJ1-3 and V is TRBV6-6; D ambiguous. CDR3 loop: CASSYARAGNTIYF. In nucleotides, the CDR3 is TGTGCCAGCAGTTACGCGCGGGCTGGAAACACCATATATTTT.